Ten or more counts support the clone carrying this TCR beta chain. The data were obtained in a study of blood T cell repertoires in COVID-19. Background on the study: From the United States, Italy and Spain came samples of acute and convalescent COVID-19. Sources were T cells, B-cell-depleted T cells, or PBMCs; the material itself was cDNA or gDNA.

Authors' analysis steps: Amplifying reference gene primers gave estimates of nucleated cell counts. Produced via immunoSEQ multiplex PCR; TCRdb's table is partial and in-frame only. D and trimming come from the DNA, and the V and J calls and clone size come from that table. Of 250,000 or so clones detected, roughly 82% appear once; the ten largest clones hold about 4.4%. This receptor was taken from a woman between 65 and 79 years old with acute or convalescent COVID-19. The source material was peripheral blood.

The CDR3 protein is CASSTTSGGANEQFF. Written as DNA, the CDR3 is TGTGCCAGCAGTACGACTAGCGGGGGGGCGAATGAGCAGTTCTTC. This chain connects TRBV6-5 to TRBJ2-1; TRBD2 matches 14 bases. CDR1 and CDR2 from the germline V gene are MNHEY and SVGAGI. CDR3 length equals 15 residues. V trimming: 5 bases; J trimming: 7 bases; junction bases outside the gene matches: 4.